A selection of T cell receptor beta chains follows, all from one sample in a study of tumor-infiltrating lymphocytes in primary liver carcinoma. TCRdb used MiXCR to reprocess the multiplex PCR reads, holding one entry per CDR3 protein. The sample shows under 200,000 distinct CDR3 sequences, around 81% of them seen only once. Sequencing was done on a sample of tumor tissue from primary liver carcinoma. These receptors all stem from a man aged 40-49 years with primary liver carcinoma and hepatitis B virus infection. Each CDR3 is given with its conserved first and last residue. Each record gives: V gene, D gene, J gene, clone size, CDR3 DNA, CDR3 protein. A D gene is named only where the DNA matches it firmly. Clone size is not always given. Where it is, it says once, few, many or a class for expanded clones.

>TRBV12-3/TRBV12-4|.|TRBJ1-1|few
TGTGCCAACAGCTCTTCCGGTGCGAACACTGAAGCTTTCTTT
CANSSSGANTEAFF
>TRBV5-6|.|TRBJ1-5|.
TGTGTCAGCAGCTCCTTGACTAGCCCGGGCAACCTTTTAGATACGCAGCATTTT
CVSSSLTSPGNLLDTQHF
>TRBV6-1|.|TRBJ2-6|.
TGTGCCAGCAGTCCCCGATGGGCTGGGGCCAACATCCTGACTTTC
CASSPRWAGANILTF
>TRBV29-1|.|TRBJ2-5|.
TGCAGCCGTATGGACAGTGAAGAAACCCAGTACTTC
CSRMDSEETQYF
>TRBV29-1|TRBD2|TRBJ2-1|.
TGCAGCGTTAGGACTAGCGGGAGAGGATTCTTGAGTGGGCAGTTCTTC
CSVRTSGRGFLSGQFF
>TRBV6-5|.|TRBJ1-6|.
TGTACCAGCAGTAAAACCCTTATGAAGGAGTCACCCCTCCACTTT
CTSSKTLMKESPLHF
>TRBV6-1|.|TRBJ2-3|.
TGTGCCAGCACCGCCCAGTGGGCGGCTAGCACAGATACGCATTATTTT
CASTAQWAASTDTHYF
>TRBV29-1|.|TRBJ2-1|.
TGCAGCGTGCGACTAGGGGGATACAATGAGCAGTCCTTC
CSVRLGGYNEQSF
>TRBV6-1|.|TRBJ2-7|.
TGTGCCAACAGTGAAGGGGCCGGCGGTAGTAACGTGTACGAGCAGTACTTC
CANSEGAGGSNVYEQYF
>TRBV4-3|.|TRBJ2-2|.
TGCGCCAGGAGCCAAACCACTAACGGACATACGAACACCGGGGAGCTGTTTTTT
CARSQTTNGHTNTGELFF
>TRBV12-3/TRBV12-4|.|TRBJ2-2|many
TGTGCCAGCAGTTTGGGGACACACACCGGGGAGCTGTTTTTT
CASSLGTHTGELFF
>TRBV6-5|.|TRBJ2-1|.
TGTGCCAGCAGATACGCCATATTAAATGAGCATTTCTTC
CASRYAILNEHFF
>TRBV6-2/TRBV6-3|TRBD1|TRBJ2-1|many
TGTGCCAGCACCGAACCGGGACAGGGGGCAACGGAGCAGTTCTTC
CASTEPGQGATEQFF
>TRBV29-1|.|TRBJ2-5|.
TGCAGCATTCCATCCAGGGGGAGGGAGACCCAATACTTC
CSIPSRGRETQYF
>TRBV5-5|.|TRBJ2-5|.
TGTGCCAGCTGCTCGATGACTAGGGGAGAGAGCCAGTACTTC
CASCSMTRGESQYF
>TRBV11-1|TRBD1|TRBJ2-2|.
TGTGCCAGCATCACGGGACAGACTAACACCGGGGAACTGTCTTTT
CASITGQTNTGELSF
>TRBV10-2|.|TRBJ2-5|.
TGCGCCAGCATTGCCGGGTTACTAGCAGCTCAGGAGACCCAGTACTTC
CASIAGLLAAQETQYF
>TRBV6-1|.|TRBJ1-5|.
TGTATCAGCAGTGAAGGAGGAATAGTTAGCAATCAGCCCCAGCATTTT
CISSEGGIVSNQPQHF
>TRBV4-1|.|TRBJ1-2|.
TGCGCCAGCAGCTCACCGGTCAGGGCGGTGGCCTACACCTTC
CASSSPVRAVAYTF
>TRBV6-1|.|TRBJ1-2|once
TGTGCCAGCAACCCAACAGCCTATGGTTACACCTTC
CASNPTAYGYTF
>TRBV14|.|TRBJ2-1|.
TGTGCCAACAGCCCTAGGACAGTGTTGTGGTACAATGAGCAGTTCTTC
CANSPRTVLWYNEQFF
>TRBV5-1|.|TRBJ1-1|.
TGCGTCAGCAGCTTGGACGGCATGAACACTGAATCTCTCTTT
CVSSLDGMNTESLF
>TRBV5-4|.|TRBJ2-2|.
TGTGCCAGCAGCTCTACCTGGACGGGCTCGGGGACCGGGGAGCTGTTGTTT
CASSSTWTGSGTGELLF
>TRBV11-2|.|TRBJ2-7|.
TGTGCCAGCAGCTCCGGACAGCTTTACGCGCCCGAGCAGTATTTC
CASSSGQLYAPEQYF
>TRBV5-1|.|TRBJ2-1|.
TGCGCCAGCAGCTTGACAAGGGGCTACAATGAGCAGTTCTTC
CASSLTRGYNEQFF
>TRBV24-1|.|TRBJ1-2|few
TGTACCACCAGTGATGGGGTTGGCTACACCTTC
CTTSDGVGYTF
>TRBV11-2|.|TRBJ1-1|.
TGTGCCAGCAGCCACATCTGGCCGAACACTGAAGCTTTCTTT
CASSHIWPNTEAFF
>TRBV28|.|TRBJ1-2|.
TGTGCCAGCAGTTTGGTCACTGACTATGGTTTCACCTTC
CASSLVTDYGFTF
>TRBV5-1|TRBD1|TRBJ2-2|once
TGCGCCAGCTGCTTGTCCTGCACAGGGGCCACCGTGGAGCTGTTTTTT
CASCLSCTGATVELFF
>TRBV28|TRBD1|TRBJ2-7|.
TGTGCCAGCAGTTTAGACAGGGGGCGCTTCCACGAGCAGTGCTTC
CASSLDRGRFHEQCF
>TRBV4-3|.|TRBJ2-1|large
TGCGCCAGCAGCCAAGATCCCTACTCAGAATACAATGAGCAGTTCTTC
CASSQDPYSEYNEQFF
>TRBV11-1|.|TRBJ2-3|.
TGTGCCAGCTACTCTGGGGGAAGTTCTGTTGGAGCCCGCACAGATACGCAGTATTTT
CASYSGGSSVGARTDTQYF
>TRBV6-5|.|TRBJ1-2|.
TGTGCCAGCAGTCGACCCTCGACAGGAAGCTATGACTACACCTTC
CASSRPSTGSYDYTF
>TRBV11-2|.|TRBJ2-3|.
TGTTCCAGCAGCTTAGGCAGTGCCGGATTGCAGTATTTT
CSSSLGSAGLQYF
>TRBV14|TRBD2|TRBJ2-1|.
TGTACCAGCAGTGTCGTAGCGGGATGGGTAAACTATGAACAGTTCTTC
CTSSVVAGWVNYEQFF
>TRBV11-2|.|TRBJ2-1|.
TGTGCCGGCAGCTTCTCAGGGTTCAATGAGCAGTTCTTC
CAGSFSGFNEQFF
>TRBV6-1|.|TRBJ2-7|.
TGTGTCAGCACTCCTAACCGAGTCCTAAGCTCCTACGAGCAGTACTTC
CVSTPNRVLSSYEQYF
>TRBV29-1|TRBD1|TRBJ2-3|.
TGCAGAGTTTCCAGGACAGGGGTGTCAGATACGCAGTATTTT
CRVSRTGVSDTQYF
>TRBV6-5|.|TRBJ2-1|once
TGTGCCACCAGTCTACTGGGGTCCTACAATGAGCGGTTCTTC
CATSLLGSYNERFF
>TRBV28|TRBD2|TRBJ2-7|.
TGTGCCAGCCCCATAGGGACTAGCACCCACGAGCAGTACTTC
CASPIGTSTHEQYF
>TRBV4-2|TRBD2|TRBJ2-1|many
TGTGCCAGCAGCCAAGAGCCCGGGCTAGCGGGAGACAATGAGCAGTTCTTC
CASSQEPGLAGDNEQFF
>TRBV11-3|TRBD1|TRBJ1-2|.
TGTGCCAGCATTCCAACGGGACAGTCCTCATCCCGCTCCGGCTACACCTTC
CASIPTGQSSSRSGYTF
>TRBV7-9|.|TRBJ1-4|.
TGTGCCAGCAGCCTCCTCGGGGCCTTGGAAAAACTGTTTTTT
CASSLLGALEKLFF
>TRBV24-1|.|TRBJ2-3|.
TGTGCTACCAGTGACCGAGACATCCCCTTTAGGCAGTATTTT
CATSDRDIPFRQYF
>TRBV6-5|TRBD2|TRBJ2-7|.
TGTACCAGCAGACACCGACTAGCGGGAGAGTTCGAGCAGTACTTC
CTSRHRLAGEFEQYF
>TRBV6-2/TRBV6-3|.|TRBJ2-7|.
TGTACCAGCAGTTACACTACTGACGTGGAGGGAGGCTGGTGCGAGCAGTACTTC
CTSSYTTDVEGGWCEQYF
>TRBV6-5|.|TRBJ2-1|.
TGTGCCAGCAGTTACTCTGGCACGGGATTGCGGAATGAGCAGTTCTTC
CASSYSGTGLRNEQFF
>TRBV12-3/TRBV12-4|.|TRBJ2-2|.
TGTGCCAGCAGTTTGGGCAGGTGGCCGACCGGGAAGCTGTTTTTT
CASSLGRWPTGKLFF
>TRBV5-5|TRBD2|TRBJ2-3|.
TGTGCCAGCAGGACCCTGATCGGGAGGGGAACAGATACGCAGTATTTT
CASRTLIGRGTDTQYF
>TRBV28|.|TRBJ2-3|.
TGTGCCAGCAGTAGCTCGGGACATGGGATAGATACGCAGTATTTT
CASSSSGHGIDTQYF
>TRBV6-5|.|TRBJ2-6|.
TGTGCCAGCAGCCTACCCTGGGCAGGGCCCTTATTAGGGGCCAACGTCCTGACTTTC
CASSLPWAGPLLGANVLTF
>TRBV10-3|.|TRBJ2-3|.
TGTGACGTCGGTGTAGGACAAGCCCGGGATACGCAGTATTTT
CDVGVGQARDTQYF
>TRBV4-2|TRBD1|TRBJ2-7|.
TGTGCCAGCAGCCAAGAGAGACTCGAGACAGGGGGCTGGGAGCTGTACTTC
CASSQERLETGGWELYF